These 19 T cell receptor beta chains were sequenced from one sample in a study of T cell clonality in common variable immunodeficiency. Profiled with immunoSEQ multiplex PCR; TCRdb holds only in-frame clones, not every one. The sample presents about 52,000 clones, none singletons. The sample was peripheral blood mononuclear cells. Receptors were obtained from a person between 18 and 75 years old in good health.

This clone was observed many times. The CDR3 extends 3 residues past the end of the read, so its final part is completed from the germline J gene. The V call is TRBV5-6, the J call TRBJ1-5, with 7 bases identical to TRBD1. The germline V gene encodes CDR1 SGHDT and CDR2 YYEEEE. With V trimmed by 3 bases and J by 4 bases, 7 bases remained unmatched. The CDR3 is 15 residues long. The CDR3 bases that were read are TGTGCCAGCAGCTCCTCGGGACAGATAAATCAGCCC. Translating it yields CASSSSGQINQP. The full CDR3 protein is CASSSSGQINQPQHF.

This clone has a count of ten or more. The CDR3 end falls 3 residues outside the read, so it is completed with the germline J gene. The V call is TRBV28, the J call TRBJ1-4; 8 bases match TRBD1. The CDR3 spans 15 residues. Germline V gene sequence: CDR1 MDHEN, CDR2 SYDVKM. After removal of 5 bases from V and 4 bases from J, the junction contained 6 bases not matched to a gene. This chain's CDR3 is CASSTSDRDNEKLFF. Partial CDR3 DNA: TGTGCCAGCAGTACCTCGGACAGGGATAATGAAAAA.

This clone came up a few times. Read data end 3 residues before the CDR3 end; the end is taken from the germline J gene. This chain connects TRBV7-8 to TRBJ2-3, with D tentatively TRBD2 (5 bases). Trimming pared 4 bases from V and 3 bases from J, leaving 11 bases between. The CDR3 extends over 14 amino acids. Germline loops: CDR1 SGHVS, CDR2 FQNEAQ. The CDR3 sequence is CASSSGLATDTQYF. Incomplete CDR3 DNA: TGTGCCAGCAGCTCAGGACTGGCAACAGATACG.

This clone was found many times. The CDR3 extends 3 residues past the end of the read, so its final part is completed from the germline J gene. The chain employs TRBV20-1 and TRBJ2-7; TRBD1 is a possible D gene (5 bases). Per germline, CDR1 DFQATT and CDR2 SNEGSKA (reference sequence). Deletions cut 1 base from V and 2 bases from J, with 15 bases between. The CDR3 length is 15 residues. The sequenced part of the CDR3 DNA is TGCAGTGCTAGAGCCACCCGGCAGGGTACCTACGAG. Translated, it gives CSARATRQGTYE. The whole CDR3 protein is CSARATRQGTYEQYF.

This clone came up many times. The read is 3 residues too short to cover the CDR3 end, so that end is filled in from the germline J gene. The chain links TRBV29-1 to TRBJ2-2, with 9 nucleotides matching TRBD1. J was trimmed by 1 base and V by 5 bases; bases with no gene match: 2. CDR1 is SQVTM and CDR2 is ANQGSEA in the germline V gene. The CDR3 runs 14 residues. The covered CDR3 bases are TGCAGCGTTACAGGGGGCGGGAACACCGGGGAG. Translation: CSVTGGGNTGE. The whole CDR3 region reads CSVTGGGNTGELFF.

This clone was seen a few times. With the read ending 3 residues before the CDR3 end, the germline J gene is used to fill in that end. V and J are TRBV11-3 and TRBJ2-7, with 9 bases identical to TRBD1. The CDR3 length is 15 residues. Germline values: CDR1 SGHNT, CDR2 YENEEA. Losses at the gene ends were 5 bases for V and 5 bases for J; bases not matched to a gene: 10. The sequenced CDR3 bases are TGTGCCAGCAGCGCAGGGACAGGGAACTGGAACGAG. Residues: CASSAGTGNWNE. The whole CDR3 is CASSAGTGNWNEQYF.

This clone was detected many times. The CDR3 is cut off 3 residues early in the read; its end comes from the germline J gene. This sequence joins TRBV7-2 and TRBJ2-4; 8 bases fit TRBD1. The CDR3 loop spans 13 amino acids. Germline CDR1 SGHTA, CDR2 FQGNSA. Trimming at V came to 3 bases and at J to 9 bases, leaving 4 bases not matched to a gene. The DNA read from the CDR3 is TGTGCCAGCAGCTTCGACAGGGGAGGCATT. It translates to CASSFDRGGI. The entire CDR3 protein reads CASSFDRGGIQYF.

Notes on this clone: The missing CDR3 end, 3 residues past where the read stops, is filled in from the germline J gene. V usage is TRBV7-2 and J usage is TRBJ1-5; weak D call: TRBD1 (5 bases). The V and J ends lost 4 bases and 0 bases respectively, with 10 bases between them. This CDR3 is 15 amino acids long. The germline gives CDR1 SGHTA, CDR2 FQGNSA. CDR3 residues: CASSSQGYSNQPQHF. The CDR3 bases that were read are TGTGCCAGCAGCTCCCAGGGTTATAGCAATCAGCCC.

In the case of this clone: The read falls 3 residues short of the CDR3 end, and the missing part is taken from the germline J gene. J is TRBJ1-1 and V is TRBV19; the D gene is possibly TRBD1 (6 bases). Germline lookup yields CDR1 LNHDA and CDR2 SQIVND (reference sequence). Trimming removed 6 bases at V and 0 bases at J, with 14 bases between. The CDR3 consists of 15 residues. The DNA read from the CDR3 is TGTGCCAGTAGGAATCAACAGGGAGTGAACACTGAA. It yields the protein CASRNQQGVNTE. The whole CDR3 sequence is CASRNQQGVNTEAFF.

This clone was detected ten times or more. The CDR3 end is not reached by the read, which stops 3 residues before it; the germline J gene fills it in. V gene TRBV30 combines with J gene TRBJ1-3; D gene ambiguous. The CDR3 runs 14 residues. V was trimmed by 2 bases and J by 2 bases, leaving 10 bases between them. Germline CDR1 and CDR2: GTSNPN and SVGIG (reference sequence). CDR3 in amino acids: CAWSRTVAGNTIYF. The CDR3 bases that were read are TGTGCCTGGAGTCGCACGGTCGCTGGAAACACC.

The sample holds a few counts of this clone. The read is 3 residues too short to cover the CDR3 end, so that end is filled in from the germline J gene. The rearrangement uses TRBV20-1 and TRBJ2-3, with 7 bases aligning to TRBD1. Germline V gene lookup returns CDR1 DFQATT and CDR2 SNEGSKA (reference sequence). The CDR3 runs 13 residues. The CDR3 sequence is CSASRDSQETQYF. The part of the CDR3 DNA that was read is TGCAGTGCTAGCCGGGACAGCCAAGAGACG.

In its sample, this clone was seen a few times. The sequenced fragment ends 3 residues before the CDR3 boundary, so the rest is inferred from the germline J gene. The V and J genes are TRBV30 and TRBJ1-3, with D tentatively TRBD1 (5 bases). CDR1 is GTSNPN and CDR2 is SVGIG in the germline V gene (reference sequence). The CDR3 runs to 14 residues. The germline V and J ends were trimmed by 5 bases and 1 base, with 12 bases remaining between them. CDR3 protein: CAWGKQESGNTIYF. The part of the CDR3 DNA that was read is TGTGCCTGGGGCAAACAGGAATCTGGAAACACC.

This clone has a count of ten or more. Coverage ceases 3 residues before the CDR3 finishes, and the germline J gene fills in the end. The rearrangement joins TRBV6-4 to TRBJ1-1; D is ambiguous. V was cut by 3 bases and J by 2 bases, with 10 bases left in between. The CDR3 consists of 14 residues. Germline CDR1 MRHNA, CDR2 SNTAGT. The covered CDR3 bases are TGTGCCAGCAGTGAGGCGGCGCTAAACACTGAA. It is translated as CASSEAALNTE. The entire CDR3 protein reads CASSEAALNTEAFF.

This clone was picked up many times. The CDR3 end falls 3 residues outside the read, so it is completed with the germline J gene. V usage is TRBV7-3 and J usage is TRBJ2-7; 8 nucleotides match TRBD2. Germline V gene sequence: CDR1 SGHTA, CDR2 FQGTGA. This CDR3 region has 15 residues. V dropped 3 bases and J dropped 2; count of bases not matched to a gene: 6. CDR3: CASSFGGGQTYEQYF. CDR3 DNA (partial): TGTGCCAGCAGCTTCGGGGGGGGTCAAACCTACGAG.

CDR3 DNA (partial): TGTGCCAGTACGGTCGTAGGGGGAATACAGCCC. Amino acid sequence: CASTVVGGIQP. The full CDR3 sequence reads CASTVVGGIQPQHF. The rearrangement uses TRBV19 and TRBJ1-5, with D maybe TRBD1 (6 bases). The read finishes 3 residues shy of the CDR3 end, and the germline J gene is used to complete it. This CDR3 is 14 amino acids long. Germline V gene data show CDR1 as LNHDA and CDR2 as SQIVND (reference sequence). V was cut by 7 bases and J by 7 bases, with 17 bases left in between.

This clone has at least ten counts. The DNA ends 3 residues before the CDR3 does, and the rest of the CDR3 is filled in from the germline J gene. This CDR3 is also generated by other DNA sequences in the sample. The chain carries TRBV30 and TRBJ1-6; perhaps TRBD1 as D (6 bases). Trimming left V 0 bases short and J 9 bases short, with 6 bases between. The CDR3 totals 12 residues. From germline, CDR1 is GTSNPN and CDR2 SVGIG (reference sequence). Incomplete CDR3 DNA: TGTGCCTGGAGTGTACAGGGTTCACCC. Encoded protein: CAWSVQGSP. The full CDR3 protein reads CAWSVQGSPLHF.

This clone was found many times. The CDR3 extends 3 residues past the end of the read, so its final part is completed from the germline J gene. The genes are TRBV7-9 and TRBJ1-2; no clear D gene. The germline V gene has CDR1 SEHNR and CDR2 FQNEAQ (reference sequence). Trimming stripped 0 bases from V and 6 bases from J, with 8 bases between. The CDR3 totals 13 residues. CDR3 residues: CASSLARIDGYTF. Incomplete CDR3 DNA: TGTGCCAGCAGCTTAGCGCGTATTGATGGC.

This clone was seen repeatedly, ten times or more. The sequenced part of the CDR3 DNA is TGTGCCAGCAGCTTAATGCTCGGGACTGAA. This gives the protein CASSLMLGTE. The entire CDR3 protein reads CASSLMLGTEAFF. The rearrangement links TRBV7-3 to TRBJ1-1; D is unresolved. The read halts 3 residues ahead of the CDR3 end, with the missing end drawn from the germline J gene. CDR3 length: 13 amino acids. Trimming took 1 base from V and 5 from J, leaving 8 bases between them. Germline V CDR1 and CDR2: SGHTA, FQGTGA.

In its sample, this clone was seen many times. CDR3: CSAREGSSNYGYTF. The CDR3 bases that were read are TGCAGTGCTAGAGAGGGCTCCTCTAACTATGGC. The rearrangement uses TRBV20-1 and TRBJ1-2, with unresolved D. The read ends 3 residues shy of where the CDR3 ends; the end is completed using the germline J gene. With 0 bases removed from V and 0 bases from J, the gap between germline ends came to 8 bases. Germline CDR1 is DFQATT and CDR2 is SNEGSKA (reference sequence). This CDR3 comprises 14 residues.